The 22 T cell receptor beta chains reported below all come from one sample, sequenced in a study of cytomegalovirus exposure and HLA in healthy donors. The PCR contained 60 Vbeta and 13 Jbeta primers. The repertoire was sequenced with immunoSEQ multiplex PCR; TCRdb's copy has only in-frame clones and lacks some. The repertoire has 160,000 or so clones, around 80% of them found once; the top ten carry roughly 2%. The sequencing input was PBMCs. The receptors shown here come from a man aged 40-55 years in good health and CMV-seronegative.

The genes are TRBV11-2 and TRBJ2-1, with TRBD1 as a possible D gene (5 bases). The CDR3 loop spans 15 amino acids. Germline CDR1 reads SGHAT; CDR2 reads FQNNGV. Deletions cut 0 bases from V and 6 bases from J, with 12 bases between. The CDR3 coding sequence is TGTGCCAGCAGCTTAGACAGGGTCAGTGTCAATGAGCAGTTCTTC. Translating it yields CASSLDRVSVNEQFF.

V usage is TRBV7-9 and J usage is TRBJ2-3; tentatively, D is TRBD2 (6 bases). V was trimmed by 4 bases and J by 4 bases, leaving 21 bases between them. Germline lookup yields CDR1 SEHNR and CDR2 FQNEAQ (reference sequence). This CDR3 has 17 amino acids. The CDR3 DNA reads TGTGCCAGCAGCTCATATGGGCGGGGCTCGAAGGCAGATACGCAGTATTTT. Translating gives CASSSYGRGSKADTQYF.

The V call is TRBV27, the J call TRBJ2-7; D is possibly TRBD1 (5 bases). V gave up 2 bases and J gave up 0 bases, with 17 bases separating them. The CDR3 length is 17 residues. Germline CDR1 MNHEY, CDR2 SMNVEV (reference sequence). DNA of the CDR3: TGTGCCAGCAGTTTACGGTACCCAGGACAAAGCTCCTACGAGCAGTACTTC. Its protein is CASSLRYPGQSSYEQYF.

Only a few counts were recorded for this clone. The V call is TRBV6-1, the J call TRBJ2-7; TRBD2 aligns across 7 bases. CDR3 length: 15 amino acids. Germline assignment: CDR1 MNHNS and CDR2 SASEGT. V shed 5 bases, J shed 3 bases, and the junction held 10 bases outside the gene matches. The CDR3 region has the DNA TGTGCCAGCAGTAAGCGGACTAGAGAAGACTACGAGCAGTACTTC. Amino acid sequence: CASSKRTREDYEQYF.

The chain has TRBV7-6 and TRBJ2-1; 7 bases match TRBD2. Germline-derived CDR1 and CDR2 are SGHVS and FNYEAQ. The ends lost 1 base at V and 1 base at J; junction bases unmatched: 7. CDR3 length: 17 residues. The CDR3 DNA is TGTGCCAGCAGCTTAGTTGGGCGGGAGAAATCCTACAATGAGCAGTTCTTC. Protein product: CASSLVGREKSYNEQFF.

The genes are TRBV2 and TRBJ2-7; TRBD2 matches 7 bases. Unmatched junction bases numbered 9, after V lost 6 bases and J lost 1 base. CDR3 length equals 15 residues. Germline V CDR1 and CDR2: SNHLY, FYNNEI. CDR3 sequence (DNA): TGTGCCAGCAGGCCCACCTTACTAGCGTCCTACGAGCAGTACTTC. Encoded protein: CASRPTLLASYEQYF.

The chain combines TRBV28 with TRBJ1-5, with TRBD1 matching 8 bases. V gave up 6 bases and J gave up 5 bases; unmatched junction bases: 3. Germline CDR1 reads MDHEN; CDR2 reads SYDVKM. There are 13 residues in the CDR3. The CDR3 loop is CASRLQGDQPQHF. The CDR3 region has the DNA TGTGCCAGCAGATTACAGGGGGATCAGCCCCAGCATTTT. Filled out from reference TRBV28 and TRBJ1-5, the complete variable domain reads DVKVTQSSRYLVKRTGEKVFLECVQDMDHENMFWYRQDPGLGLRLIYFSYDVKMKEKGDIPEGYSVSREKKERFSLILESASTNQTSMYLCASRLQGDQPQHFGDGTRLSIL.

V and J are TRBV11-1 and TRBJ2-1, with D possibly being TRBD2 (5 bases). The V end lost 5 bases, the J end lost 15 bases, and 20 bases lay between the germline ends. The CDR3 extends over 13 amino acids. CDR1 SGHAT and CDR2 FQDESV come from the germline V gene (reference sequence). The CDR3: CASSPDTRVEWFF. The CDR3 DNA follows: TGTGCCAGCAGCCCCGACACTAGGGTGGAATGGTTCTTC.

This chain uses TRBV19 with TRBJ1-5, with 8 nucleotides matching TRBD1. Germline trimming cut 7 bases from V and 5 bases from J; bases unmatched to any gene: 16. The CDR3 has 17 residues. Germline V lookup: CDR1 LNHDA, CDR2 SQIVND (reference sequence). CDR3 sequence reads: CASNQLTGGWVDQPQHF. Written as DNA, the CDR3 is TGTGCCAGTAACCAACTAACAGGGGGTTGGGTCGATCAGCCCCAGCATTTT.

The chain joins TRBV6-5 to TRBJ1-2; 7 bases match TRBD1. V was pared by 6 bases and J by 4 bases, with 5 bases of the junction left unmatched. CDR1 and CDR2 from the germline V gene are MNHEY and SVGAGI. The CDR3 runs to 13 residues. In DNA form, the CDR3 reads TGTGCCAGCAGGGAGACAGGGCTCTATGGCTACACCTTC. Its protein product is CASRETGLYGYTF.

The chain joins TRBV19 to TRBJ1-4; D is undetermined. Germline V CDR1 and CDR2: LNHDA, SQIVND (reference sequence). V dropped 3 bases and J dropped 8 bases, with 10 bases sitting between them. The CDR3 length is 13 residues. CDR3 coding DNA: TGTGCCAGTAGTATCATAAGAGGGGAAAAACTGTTTTTT. Encoded protein: CASSIIRGEKLFF. Based on the CDR3 plus reference TRBV19 and TRBJ1-4, the full variable domain is DGGITQSPKYLFRKEGQNVTLSCEQNLNHDAMYWYRQDPGQGLRLIYYSQIVNDFQKGDIAEGYSVSREKKESFPLTVTSAQKNPTAFYLCASSIIRGEKLFFGSGTQLSVL.

The chain recombines TRBV7-8 with TRBJ2-7, with a possible D match to TRBD2 (7 bases). The CDR3 sequence is 15 residues long. Deletions cut 1 base from V and 7 bases from J, with 17 bases between. The V gene's germline CDR1 is SGHVS and CDR2 FQNEAQ. The DNA of the CDR3 is TGTGCCAGCAGCTTAGTGGGAGGGGGACAACAGGAGCAGTACTTC. It specifies CASSLVGGGQQEQYF. The full variable domain, in which reference TRBV7-8 and TRBJ2-7 provide the parts outside the CDR3, is GAGVSQSPRYKVAKRGQDVALRCDPISGHVSLFWYQQALGQGPEFLTYFQNEAQLDKSGLPSDRFFAERPEGSVSTLKIQRTQQEDSAVYLCASSLVGGGQQEQYFGPGTRLTVT.

The V gene is TRBV28, the J gene TRBJ2-3; possibly TRBD2 for D (6 bases). V lost 6 bases and J lost 2, with 15 bases in between. The CDR3 totals 15 residues. Germline V gene lookup returns CDR1 MDHEN and CDR2 SYDVKM. CDR3 sequence reads: CASRETGTPTDTQYF. The CDR3 nucleotides are TGTGCCAGCAGAGAAACCGGGACTCCCACAGATACGCAGTATTTT.

V is TRBV7-8 and J is TRBJ2-3; 14 bases fit TRBD2. The trim removed 2 bases at V and 4 bases at J, leaving 14 bases unmatched. CDR1 SGHVS and CDR2 FQNEAQ come from the germline V gene. The CDR3 spans 20 residues. Here the CDR3 reads CASSLSPPLGLAGDSDTQYF. The DNA of the CDR3 is TGTGCCAGCAGCTTATCCCCCCCCCTGGGACTAGCGGGAGACTCAGATACGCAGTATTTT.

This chain's CDR3 is CASSLSPGTSGICSYNEQFF. DNA for the CDR3: TGCGCCAGCAGCCTAAGTCCCGGGACTAGCGGGATCTGCTCCTACAATGAGCAGTTCTTC. The chain recombines TRBV10-1 with TRBJ2-1, with 13 bases matching TRBD2. The CDR3 has 20 amino acids. Germline CDR1 reads WNHNN; CDR2 reads SYGVQD (reference sequence). V shed 6 bases, J shed 0 bases, and the junction held 14 bases outside the gene matches.

The gene calls are TRBV7-2 and TRBJ1-2; tentative D call: TRBD1 (5 bases). CDR1 SGHTA and CDR2 FQGNSA come from the germline V gene. CDR3 length equals 15 residues. Trimming shortened V by 5 bases and J by 0 bases, and 13 bases separated the two germline ends. CDR3 sequence reads: CASSPTGQANYGYTF. As DNA, the CDR3 is TGTGCCAGCAGCCCCACAGGACAAGCTAACTATGGCTACACCTTC.

The chain has TRBV9 and TRBJ2-7; 10 nucleotides line up with TRBD2. The CDR3 has 15 residues. From germline, CDR1 is SGDLS and CDR2 YYNGEE. Germline trimming cut 4 bases from V and 0 bases from J; bases unmatched to any gene: 4. The CDR3: CASSPSGSGSYEQYF. CDR3 DNA: TGTGCCAGCAGCCCTAGCGGGAGCGGCTCCTACGAGCAGTACTTC.

This chain uses TRBV11-2 with TRBJ2-5, with TRBD2 identical over 9 bases. The V gene end was trimmed by 5 bases and the J gene end by 2 bases; junction bases not matched to a gene: 3. Germline values: CDR1 SGHAT, CDR2 FQNNGV. This CDR3 comprises 14 residues. Here the CDR3 reads CASSATSGQETQYF. In DNA form, the CDR3 reads TGTGCCAGCAGCGCCACTAGCGGGCAAGAGACCCAGTACTTC.

This chain uses TRBV25-1 with TRBJ2-7; 10 bases fit TRBD1. The CDR3 consists of 16 residues. Germline V CDR1 and CDR2: MGHDK, SYGVNS. With V trimmed by 4 bases and J by 1 base, 7 bases remained unmatched. The CDR3 region is CASSASGTGVSYEQYF. CDR3 sequence (DNA): TGTGCCAGCAGTGCTTCCGGGACAGGGGTTTCCTACGAGCAGTACTTC.

Of note for this clone: An end of the junction does not agree with germline; a read error may underlie this. The chain couples TRBV7-7 to TRBJ2-5, with 8 nucleotides matching TRBD2. The germline CDR1 and CDR2 sequences are SSHAT and FNYEAQ (reference sequence). The CDR3 is made up of 16 amino acids. The CDR3 loop is CASSPLLAVGLETQYF. The CDR3 DNA follows: TGTGCTAGCAGCCCTCTACTAGCGGTTGGGTTGGAGACCCAGTACTTC.

The gene calls are TRBV2 and TRBJ2-7, with 12 bases aligning to TRBD1. This CDR3 comprises 15 residues. Looked up from germline, CDR1 is SNHLY and CDR2 is FYNNEI. The ends lost 4 bases at V and 6 bases at J; junction bases unmatched: 7. CDR3 protein: CASSVQRGQGAEQYF. The CDR3 DNA follows: TGTGCCAGCAGTGTACAACGGGGACAGGGGGCCGAGCAGTACTTC.

This chain uses TRBV5-6 with TRBJ2-7; 8 bases fit TRBD1. The CDR3 contains 16 residues. CDR1 is SGHDT, CDR2 YYEEEE, per germline. After removal of 4 bases from V and 5 bases from J, the junction contained 14 bases not matched to a gene. DNA of the CDR3: TGTGCCAGCAGCCCGGTTCAGGGGGCGCGTCACCACGAGCAGTACTTC. Its protein is CASSPVQGARHHEQYF.